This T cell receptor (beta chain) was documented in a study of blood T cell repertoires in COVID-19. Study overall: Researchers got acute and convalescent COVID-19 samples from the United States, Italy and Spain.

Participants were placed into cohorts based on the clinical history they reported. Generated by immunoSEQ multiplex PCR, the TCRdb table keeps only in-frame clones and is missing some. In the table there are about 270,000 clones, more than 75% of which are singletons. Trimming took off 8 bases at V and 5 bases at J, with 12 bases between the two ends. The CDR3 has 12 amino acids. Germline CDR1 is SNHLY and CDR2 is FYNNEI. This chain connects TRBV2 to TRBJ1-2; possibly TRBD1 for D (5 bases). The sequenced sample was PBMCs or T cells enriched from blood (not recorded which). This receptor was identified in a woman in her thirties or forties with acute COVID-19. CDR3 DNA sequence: TGTGCCAGCCGAAGGGAGGGGTATGGCTACACCTTC. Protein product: CASRREGYGYTF.